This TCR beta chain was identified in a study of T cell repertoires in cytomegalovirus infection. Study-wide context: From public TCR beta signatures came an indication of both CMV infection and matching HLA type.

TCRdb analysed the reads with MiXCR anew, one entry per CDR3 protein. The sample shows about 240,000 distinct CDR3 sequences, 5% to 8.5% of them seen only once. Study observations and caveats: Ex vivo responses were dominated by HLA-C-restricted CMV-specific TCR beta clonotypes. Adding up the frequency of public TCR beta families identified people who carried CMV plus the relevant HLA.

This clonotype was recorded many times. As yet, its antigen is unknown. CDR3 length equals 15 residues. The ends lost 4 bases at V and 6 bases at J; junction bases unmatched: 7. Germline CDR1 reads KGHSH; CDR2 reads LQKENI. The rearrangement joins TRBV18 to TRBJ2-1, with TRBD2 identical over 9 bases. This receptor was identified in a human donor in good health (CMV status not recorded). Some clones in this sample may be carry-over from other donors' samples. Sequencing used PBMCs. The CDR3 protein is CASSLSSGELNEQFF. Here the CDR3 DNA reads TGTGCCAGCTCACTGTCTAGCGGGGAGCTCAATGAGCAGTTCTTC.